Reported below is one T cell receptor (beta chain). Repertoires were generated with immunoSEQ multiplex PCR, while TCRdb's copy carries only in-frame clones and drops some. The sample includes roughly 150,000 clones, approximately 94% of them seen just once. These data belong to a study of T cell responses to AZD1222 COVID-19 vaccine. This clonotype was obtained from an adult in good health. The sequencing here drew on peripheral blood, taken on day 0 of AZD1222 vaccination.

The CDR3 spells CATMVGQGRQPQHF. The CDR3 DNA sequence: TGTGCCACGATGGTGGGACAGGGGAGACAGCCCCAGCATTTT. V usage is TRBV10-3 and J usage is TRBJ1-5; 10 bases agree with TRBD1. The V gene end was trimmed by 10 bases and the J gene end by 7 bases; junction bases not matched to a gene: 10. The germline V gene has CDR1 ENHRY and CDR2 SYGVKD. This CDR3 contains 14 residues.